This passage covers 29 T cell receptor beta chains from one sample sequenced in a study of cytomegalovirus exposure and HLA in healthy donors (TCRdb year 2017). Receptor libraries were prepared by the immunoSEQ multiplex PCR assay. For the multiplex PCR, a mixture combining 60 forward primers for TCR Vbeta segments and 13 reverse primers for TCR Jbeta segments was used. TCRdb holds this immuneACCESS table with in-frame rearrangements only. Some clones are missing; in checked studies, unresolved V genes explain under half, and the rest has no known cause. This sample comprises more than 85,000 clones, around four fifths of them detected only once. Just over 2.5% of the sample goes to the ten largest clones. The specimen was PBMCs. The receptors stem from a man in his forties in good health and CMV-seronegative.

With regard to this clone: The identical CDR3 is also encoded by other nucleotide sequences in the sample. The rearrangement links TRBV7-9 to TRBJ2-7; 7 bases align to TRBD1. V lost 2 bases, J lost 3 bases, and 4 bases stayed unmatched. CDR1 is SEHNR and CDR2 is FQNEAQ in the germline V gene (reference sequence). The CDR3 runs 14 residues. The CDR3 DNA follows: TGTGCCAGCAGCTTATCCCCAGGGGGCTACGAGCAGTACTTC. It yields the protein CASSLSPGGYEQYF.

This rearrangement joins TRBV7-2 to TRBJ1-2; D is unclear. CDR1 is SGHTA, CDR2 FQGNSA, per germline. Trimming shortened V by 5 bases and J by 5 bases, and 15 bases separated the two germline ends. CDR3 length: 14 amino acids. The CDR3 protein is CASSPSRQTYGYTF. DNA of the CDR3: TGTGCCAGCAGCCCCAGTCGTCAAACATATGGCTACACCTTC.

The chain links TRBV7-9 to TRBJ2-5; D uncertain. From germline, CDR1 is SEHNR and CDR2 FQNEAQ (reference sequence). This CDR3 comprises 13 residues. Trimming took off 3 bases at V and 1 base at J, with 6 bases between the two ends. The DNA of the CDR3 is TGTGCCAGCAGCTTCGGGTCCCAAGAGACCCAGTACTTC. Translated: CASSFGSQETQYF.

The rearrangement uses TRBV2 and TRBJ1-2; 7 positions match TRBD1. The V and J ends lost 3 bases and 7 bases, in that order; junction bases with no gene match: 11. The germline V gene encodes CDR1 SNHLY and CDR2 FYNNEI. This CDR3 contains 15 residues. The DNA for the CDR3 is TGTGCCAGCAGTGATATCCCAGGGGGAGTATCTGGCTACACCTTC. Translated: CASSDIPGGVSGYTF.

The CDR3 DNA reads TGTGCTGCCTCCGGGGGGATAAGGGGCGCCGGGGAGCTGTTTTTT. It codes for CAASGGIRGAGELFF. The V call is TRBV19, the J call TRBJ2-2, with 7 bases fitting TRBD2. In germline, CDR1 is LNHDA, CDR2 SQIVND (reference sequence). This CDR3 spans 15 amino acids.

This clone appeared a single time. In nucleotides, the CDR3 is TGTGCCAGCAGCGCCGGGACTAGTCGCGGTACGCAGTATTTT. Amino acid sequence: CASSAGTSRGTQYF. The rearrangement links TRBV9 to TRBJ2-3, with 8 bases lining up with TRBD2. This CDR3 is built from 14 residues. V shed 3 bases and J 8 bases; nucleotides not matched to a gene: 8. Per germline, CDR1 SGDLS and CDR2 YYNGEE. Full variable domain (outside the CDR3, taken from reference TRBV9 and TRBJ2-3): DSGVTQTPKHLITATGQRVTLRCSPRSGDLSVYWYQQSLDQGLQFLIQYYNGEERAKGNILERFSAQQFPDLHSELNLSSLELGDSALYFCASSAGTSRGTQYFGPGTRLTVL.

This chain connects TRBV7-2 to TRBJ2-7; D not resolved. CDR3 size: 11 residues. Germline CDR1 reads SGHTA; CDR2 reads FQGNSA. Between the trimmed V and J ends, which lost 5 bases and 6 bases, there was a span of 8 bases. CDR3 DNA: TGTGCCAGCAGCCTTAGATCCGAGCAGTACTTC. It is translated as CASSLRSEQYF.

The chain employs TRBV9 and TRBJ1-6; D is possibly TRBD1 (5 bases). Between the trimmed V and J ends, which lost 4 bases and 6 bases, there was a span of 20 bases. Germline V CDR1 and CDR2: SGDLS, YYNGEE. The CDR3 has 17 residues. CDR3 nucleotide sequence: TGTGCCAGCAGCCCCCGCCCTACAGGTATCGGTAATTCACCCCTCCACTTT. Protein sequence: CASSPRPTGIGNSPLHF. The full variable domain, its missing parts supplied by reference TRBV9 and TRBJ1-6, is DSGVTQTPKHLITATGQRVTLRCSPRSGDLSVYWYQQSLDQGLQFLIQYYNGEERAKGNILERFSAQQFPDLHSELNLSSLELGDSALYFCASSPRPTGIGNSPLHFGNGTRLTVT.

This clone was seen once. This chain uses TRBV7-9 with TRBJ1-2, with 7 bases that match TRBD1. Germline CDR1 and CDR2: SEHNR and FQNEAQ (reference sequence). The J segment lost 3 bases and the V segment lost 2 bases, leaving 3 bases of the junction unmatched. This CDR3 comprises 14 residues. The CDR3 spells CASSLYQGDYGYTF. CDR3 DNA sequence: TGTGCCAGCAGCTTATATCAGGGGGACTATGGCTACACCTTC.

The rearrangement links TRBV9 to TRBJ2-5; 8 bases map to TRBD2. CDR1 is SGDLS and CDR2 is YYNGEE in the germline V gene. V dropped 0 bases and J dropped 7; count of bases not matched to a gene: 11. This CDR3 contains 16 residues. The CDR3 DNA reads as TGTGCCAGCAGCGTAGAATTGGGACTAGGCCCTGGGACCCAGTACTTC. Translated, it gives CASSVELGLGPGTQYF.

The chain recombines TRBV6-5 with TRBJ2-3; weak D call: TRBD2 (6 bases). Per germline, CDR1 MNHEY and CDR2 SVGAGI. The CDR3 spans 16 residues. With 0 bases removed from V and 3 bases from J, the gap between germline ends came to 13 bases. Here the CDR3 DNA reads TGTGCCAGCAGTTACTCCTGGGCGGGGAGGACAGATACGCAGTATTTT. Its translation is CASSYSWAGRTDTQYF.

In the case of this clone: Germline is not matched at one junction end, which may reflect a read error. This CDR3 reads CAGSQSETGGNQPQHF. CDR3 bases: TGCGCCGGCAGTCAATCTGAGACAGGGGGTAATCAGCCCCAGCATTTT. This chain links TRBV23-1 with TRBJ1-5; 9 nucleotides agree with TRBD1. TRBV23-1 belongs to the ORF category, with a function that is uncertain. The CDR3 contains 16 residues.

The rearrangement uses TRBV10-3 and TRBJ2-5, with TRBD2 matching over 11 bases. The CDR3 loop spans 17 amino acids. Germline V lookup: CDR1 ENHRY, CDR2 SYGVKD. The V segment lost 2 bases and the J segment 4 bases; nucleotides outside the gene matches: 9. The CDR3 nucleotides read TGTGCCATCAGTGAGGGTGTAGCGGGGGGGCTCCGAGAGACCCAGTACTTC. Translating it yields CAISEGVAGGLRETQYF.

This rearrangement joins TRBV19 to TRBJ1-5; perhaps TRBD1 as D (5 bases). This CDR3 is built from 17 residues. Germline assignment: CDR1 LNHDA and CDR2 SQIVND (reference sequence). V gave up 4 bases and J gave up 7 bases, with 23 bases separating them. The CDR3 is CASSTLEGARTGQPQHF. The DNA for the CDR3 is TGTGCCAGTAGTACGTTGGAAGGGGCGCGTACGGGCCAGCCCCAGCATTTT.

This chain connects TRBV5-6 to TRBJ2-3; 7 nucleotides align to TRBD2. The length of the CDR3 is 14 residues. With 3 bases clipped from V and 2 bases from J, the junction kept 3 bases outside the gene matches. The germline CDR1 and CDR2 sequences are SGHDT and YYEEEE. The CDR3 DNA reads as TGTGCCAGCAGCTGGGGACTAACCACAGATACGCAGTATTTT. Its protein product is CASSWGLTTDTQYF.

The gene calls are TRBV6-5 and TRBJ1-5; D is undetermined. Germline assignment: CDR1 MNHEY and CDR2 SVGAGI. This CDR3 is 14 amino acids long. The V and J ends lost 7 bases and 2 bases respectively, with 12 bases between them. This CDR3 reads CASTPRGGNQPQHF. The CDR3 DNA follows: TGTGCCAGCACCCCGCGGGGTGGCAATCAGCCCCAGCATTTT.

The J gene is TRBJ1-6, the V gene TRBV27; a possible D gene is TRBD1 (5 bases). V was clipped by 3 bases and J by 6 bases, with 12 bases between them. Looked up from germline, CDR1 is MNHEY and CDR2 is SMNVEV (reference sequence). The CDR3 is 15 amino acids. Here the CDR3 DNA reads TGTGCCAGCAGTTTCGGTGCAGGGTTTAATTCACCCCTCCACTTT. It specifies CASSFGAGFNSPLHF.

This clone turned up a few times. The V and J genes are TRBV9 and TRBJ1-1; 9 bases match TRBD1. J was trimmed by 0 bases and V by 3 bases; bases with no gene match: 3. CDR1 SGDLS and CDR2 YYNGEE come from the germline V gene. The CDR3 runs to 15 residues. The CDR3 DNA follows: TGTGCCAGCAGCGCTCGGACAGGGGTGAACACTGAAGCTTTCTTT. It specifies CASSARTGVNTEAFF.

The genes are TRBV4-1 and TRBJ2-5; 7 nucleotides agree with TRBD1. CDR1 is MGHRA and CDR2 is YSYEKL in the germline V gene. Unmatched junction bases numbered 9, after V lost 3 bases and J lost 5 bases. This CDR3 region has 15 residues. The CDR3, as DNA: TGCGCCAGCAGCCATGAGACAGGGACCGGGGAGACCCAGTACTTC. This encodes CASSHETGTGETQYF.

A few counts support this clone. The V and J genes are TRBV18 and TRBJ2-3; 8 bases are a match to TRBD1. The CDR3 has 14 residues. In germline, CDR1 is KGHSH, CDR2 LQKENI. V lost 7 bases and J lost 3; bases outside the gene matches: 6. The CDR3 reads CASWTGWSTDTQYF. The CDR3 DNA is TGTGCCAGCTGGACAGGGTGGAGTACAGATACGCAGTATTTT.

V is TRBV7-9 and J is TRBJ1-5; tentative D call: TRBD1 (5 bases). The CDR3 is 14 amino acids. The germline V and J ends were trimmed by 5 bases and 6 bases, with 14 bases remaining between them. The germline V gene has CDR1 SEHNR and CDR2 FQNEAQ (reference sequence). CDR3 region: CASSRAGGGQPQHF. In DNA, the CDR3 is TGTGCCAGCAGCCGGGCGGGGGGAGGTCAGCCCCAGCATTTT.

The V gene is TRBV5-1, the J gene TRBJ2-2; possible D gene TRBD1, 6 bases. This CDR3 contains 15 residues. Trimming took 2 bases from V and 8 from J, leaving 16 bases between them. Germline-derived CDR1 and CDR2 are SGHRS and YFSETQ. The CDR3 sequence is CASSLLGQRGGELFF. The CDR3 bases are TGCGCCAGCAGCTTATTAGGACAGCGAGGAGGGGAGCTGTTTTTT.

The gene calls are TRBV7-6 and TRBJ1-5; weak D call: TRBD1 (5 bases). CDR1 and CDR2 (germline): SGHVS, FNYEAQ. CDR3 length: 15 amino acids. V lost 2 bases and J lost 2, with 10 bases in between. The DNA for the CDR3 is TGTGCCAGCAGCTTATTCGGGGGTGGCAATCAGCCCCAGCATTTT. Translation: CASSLFGGGNQPQHF.

This rearrangement joins TRBV4-1 to TRBJ2-7, with 9 bases lining up with TRBD1. The CDR3 is made up of 16 amino acids. Germline V gives CDR1 MGHRA, CDR2 YSYEKL. With V trimmed by 3 bases and J by 5 bases, 11 bases remained unmatched. CDR3 nucleotides: TGCGCCAGCAGCCACCTCGCCGGGACAGGGAACGACGAGCAGTACTTC. Translated: CASSHLAGTGNDEQYF.

This clone was recorded only once. The J gene is TRBJ2-1, the V gene TRBV7-9; 11 bases agree with TRBD1. There are 14 residues in the CDR3. Unmatched junction bases numbered 3, after V lost 1 base and J lost 10 bases. Germline CDR1 SEHNR, CDR2 FQNEAQ (reference sequence). The DNA for the CDR3 is TGTGCCAGCAGCTTAGGGACAGGGGGCTGGGAGCAGTTCTTC. The encoded protein is CASSLGTGGWEQFF. The full variable domain, rest sourced from reference TRBV7-9 and TRBJ2-1, is DTGVSQNPRHKITKRGQNVTFRCDPISEHNRLYWYRQTLGQGPEFLTYFQNEAQLEKSRLLSDRFSAERPKGSFSTLEIQRTEQGDSAMYLCASSLGTGGWEQFFGPGTRLTVL.

The J gene is TRBJ1-2, the V gene TRBV7-2; D perhaps matches TRBD1 (5 bases). The CDR3 consists of 14 residues. Deletions cut 1 base from V and 8 bases from J, with 14 bases between. The germline CDR1 and CDR2 sequences are SGHTA and FQGNSA. The CDR3 loop reads CASSLGRGEGGYTF. For the CDR3, the DNA is TGTGCCAGCAGCTTAGGCCGGGGGGAGGGAGGCTACACCTTC.

The chain couples TRBV5-1 to TRBJ2-7; 7 bases align to TRBD1. This CDR3 spans 17 amino acids. V lost 0 bases to trimming and J lost 2 bases; unmatched junction nucleotides: 11. CDR1 and CDR2 (germline): SGHRS, YFSETQ. CDR3 amino acids: CASSLATGQLIPYEQYF. CDR3 bases: TGCGCCAGCAGCTTGGCCACGGGACAGCTCATACCCTACGAGCAGTACTTC.

The chain is built from TRBV7-9 and TRBJ1-1; D gene ambiguous. Between the trimmed V and J ends, which lost 6 bases and 5 bases, there was a span of 10 bases. Germline V gene lookup returns CDR1 SEHNR and CDR2 FQNEAQ (reference sequence). The CDR3 has 12 amino acids. This chain's CDR3 is CASSLERTEAFF. DNA of the CDR3: TGTGCCAGCAGTCTAGAGAGGACTGAAGCTTTCTTT. Full variable domain (outside the CDR3, taken from reference TRBV7-9 and TRBJ1-1): DTGVSQNPRHKITKRGQNVTFRCDPISEHNRLYWYRQTLGQGPEFLTYFQNEAQLEKSRLLSDRFSAERPKGSFSTLEIQRTEQGDSAMYLCASSLERTEAFFGQGTRLTVV.

The chain carries TRBV19 and TRBJ1-5, with 11 positions matching TRBD1. Germline CDR1 and CDR2: LNHDA and SQIVND (reference sequence). The CDR3 spans 14 residues. V lost 4 bases and J lost 6; bases outside the gene matches: 2. The CDR3 DNA reads as TGTGCCAGTAGTACGGGGACAGGGGGTCAGCCCCAGCATTTT. Residues: CASSTGTGGQPQHF.